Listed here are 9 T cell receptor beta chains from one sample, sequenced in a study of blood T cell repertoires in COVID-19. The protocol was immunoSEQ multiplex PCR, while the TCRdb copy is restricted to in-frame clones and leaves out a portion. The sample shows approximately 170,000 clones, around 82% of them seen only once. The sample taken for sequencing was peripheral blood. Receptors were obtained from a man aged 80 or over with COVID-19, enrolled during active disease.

The CDR3 sequence: CASRWTGSREQYF. The CDR3 nucleotides are TGTGCCAGCAGGTGGACAGGGTCAAGGGAGCAGTACTTC. The chain joins TRBV6-5 to TRBJ2-7; 8 bases match TRBD1. There are 13 residues in the CDR3. V lost 6 bases, J lost 7 bases, and 8 bases stayed unmatched. The germline CDR1 and CDR2 sequences are MNHEY and SVGAGI.

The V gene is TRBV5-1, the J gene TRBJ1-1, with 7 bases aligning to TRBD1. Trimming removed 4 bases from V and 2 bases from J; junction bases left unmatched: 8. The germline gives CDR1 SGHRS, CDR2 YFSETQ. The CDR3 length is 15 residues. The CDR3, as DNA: TGCGCCAGCAGCAGGCGGACAGGAGCCAACACTGAAGCTTTCTTT. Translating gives CASSRRTGANTEAFF.

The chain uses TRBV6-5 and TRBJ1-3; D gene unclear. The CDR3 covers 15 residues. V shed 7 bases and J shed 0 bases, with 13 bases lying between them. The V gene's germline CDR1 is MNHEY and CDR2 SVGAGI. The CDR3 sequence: CASTLTRFSGNTIYF. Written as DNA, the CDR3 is TGTGCCAGCACCTTAACACGATTCTCTGGAAACACCATATATTTT.

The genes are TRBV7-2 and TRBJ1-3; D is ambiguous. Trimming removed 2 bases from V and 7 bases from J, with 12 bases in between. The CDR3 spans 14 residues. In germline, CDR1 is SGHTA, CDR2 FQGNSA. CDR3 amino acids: CASSLYGSKNTIYF. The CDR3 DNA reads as TGTGCCAGCAGCTTATATGGGAGTAAGAACACCATATATTTT.

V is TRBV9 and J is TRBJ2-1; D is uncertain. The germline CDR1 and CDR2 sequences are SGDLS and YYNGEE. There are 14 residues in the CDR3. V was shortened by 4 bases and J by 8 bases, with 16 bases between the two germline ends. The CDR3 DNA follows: TGTGCCAGCAGCCGGGTAGTTCTCTCGGATGAGCAGTTCTTC. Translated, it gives CASSRVVLSDEQFF.

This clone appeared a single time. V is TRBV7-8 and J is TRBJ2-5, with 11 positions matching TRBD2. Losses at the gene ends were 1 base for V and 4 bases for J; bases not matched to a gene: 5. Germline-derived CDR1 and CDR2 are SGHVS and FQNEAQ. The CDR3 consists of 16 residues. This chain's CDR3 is CASSLVRLAGGETQYF. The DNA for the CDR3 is TGTGCCAGCAGCTTAGTGCGCCTAGCGGGGGGAGAGACCCAGTACTTC.

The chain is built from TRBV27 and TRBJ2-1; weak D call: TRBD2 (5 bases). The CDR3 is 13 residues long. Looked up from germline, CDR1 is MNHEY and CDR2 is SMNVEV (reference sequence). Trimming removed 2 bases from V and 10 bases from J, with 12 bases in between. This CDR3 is CASSLTGIQEQFF. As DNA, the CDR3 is TGTGCCAGCAGTTTAACGGGAATACAAGAGCAGTTCTTC.

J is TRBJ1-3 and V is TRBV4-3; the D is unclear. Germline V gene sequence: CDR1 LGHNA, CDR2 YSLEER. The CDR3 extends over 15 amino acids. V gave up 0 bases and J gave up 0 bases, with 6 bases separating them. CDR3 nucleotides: TGCGCCAGCAGCCAAGAGAAGAGCTCTGGAAACACCATATATTTT. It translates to CASSQEKSSGNTIYF.

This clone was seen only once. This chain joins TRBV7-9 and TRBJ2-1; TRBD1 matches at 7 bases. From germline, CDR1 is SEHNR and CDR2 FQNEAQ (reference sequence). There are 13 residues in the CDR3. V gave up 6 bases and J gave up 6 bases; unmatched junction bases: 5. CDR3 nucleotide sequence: TGTGCCAGCAGGCAGGGGGTTTCCAATGAGCAGTTCTTC. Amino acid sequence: CASRQGVSNEQFF.